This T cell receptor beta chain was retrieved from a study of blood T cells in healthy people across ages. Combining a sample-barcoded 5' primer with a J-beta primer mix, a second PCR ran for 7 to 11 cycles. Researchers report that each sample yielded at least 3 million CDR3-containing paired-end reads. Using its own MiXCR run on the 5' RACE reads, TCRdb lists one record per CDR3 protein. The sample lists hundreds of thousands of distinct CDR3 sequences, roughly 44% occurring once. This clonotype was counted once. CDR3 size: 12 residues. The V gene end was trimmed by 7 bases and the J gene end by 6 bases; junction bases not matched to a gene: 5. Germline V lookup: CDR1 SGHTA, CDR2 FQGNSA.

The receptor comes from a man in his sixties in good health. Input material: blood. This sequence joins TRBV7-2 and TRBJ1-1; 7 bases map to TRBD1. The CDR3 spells CASTKGQAEAFF. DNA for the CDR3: TGTGCCAGCACAAAAGGACAGGCTGAAGCTTTCTTT.